The entry below gives a single T cell receptor (beta chain) sequence along with its context. Additional DNA sequences in this sample encode the identical CDR3. Germline V gene sequence: CDR1 SGDLS, CDR2 YYNGEE. The CDR3 runs 14 residues. V lost 0 bases, J lost 1 base, and 7 bases lay in between. The table came from immunoSEQ multiplex PCR; TCRdb's copy has only in-frame clones and leaves some out. The table includes 15,000 or so clones, 82% detected once. The data belong to a study of T cell clones after liver transplantation. This specimen consisted of CD8+ T cells from blood, obtained approximately 43 months after liver transplant. V gene TRBV9 combines with J gene TRBJ1-1; D is possibly TRBD1 (6 bases). The sequence was collected from a human patient who received a liver transplant. Part of the T cell pool may stem from the graft donor. The DNA of the CDR3 is TGTGCCAGCAGCGTAGAGGGGGGGAACACTGAAGCTTTCTTT. Protein: CASSVEGGNTEAFF.